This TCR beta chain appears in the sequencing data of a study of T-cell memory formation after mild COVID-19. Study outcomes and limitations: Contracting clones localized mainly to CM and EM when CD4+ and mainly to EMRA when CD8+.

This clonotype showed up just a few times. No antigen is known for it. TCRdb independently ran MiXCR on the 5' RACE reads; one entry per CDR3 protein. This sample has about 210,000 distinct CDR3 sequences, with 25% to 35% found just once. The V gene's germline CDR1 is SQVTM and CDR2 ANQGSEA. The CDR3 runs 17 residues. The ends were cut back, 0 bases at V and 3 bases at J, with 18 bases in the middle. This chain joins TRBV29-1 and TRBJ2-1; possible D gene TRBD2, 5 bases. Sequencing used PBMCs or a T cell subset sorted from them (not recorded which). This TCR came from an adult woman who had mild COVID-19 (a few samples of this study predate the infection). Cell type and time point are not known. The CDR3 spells CSVEDLYGVLGYNEQFF. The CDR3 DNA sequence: TGCAGCGTTGAAGATCTGTACGGGGTCTTGGGCTACAATGAGCAGTTCTTC.